This T cell receptor (beta chain) comes out of a study of Graves' ophthalmopathy and Graves' hyperthyroidism. Beta-chain TCR CDR3 regions were amplified from RNA transcripts. In the first round, RT-PCR was carried out with HTBI primers, and a multiplex PCR formed the second round. TCRdb recomputed calls from the multiplex PCR reads with MiXCR, one row per CDR3 protein. This sample has 650,000 to 900,000 distinct CDR3 sequences, with 40% found just once. Germline-derived CDR1 and CDR2 are SEHNR and FQNEAQ (reference sequence). CDR3 size: 17 residues. Trimming removed 5 bases from V and 8 bases from J; junction bases left unmatched: 15.

The sequence was obtained from an adult man with Graves' ophthalmopathy. The rearrangement uses TRBV7-9 and TRBJ1-3; TRBD1 agrees at 10 bases. Sequenced sample: peripheral blood. CDR3 loop: CASSDRGRPNYGYTIYF. For the CDR3, the DNA is TGTGCCAGCAGCGACAGGGGGCGGCCTAACTATGGCTACACCATATATTTT.